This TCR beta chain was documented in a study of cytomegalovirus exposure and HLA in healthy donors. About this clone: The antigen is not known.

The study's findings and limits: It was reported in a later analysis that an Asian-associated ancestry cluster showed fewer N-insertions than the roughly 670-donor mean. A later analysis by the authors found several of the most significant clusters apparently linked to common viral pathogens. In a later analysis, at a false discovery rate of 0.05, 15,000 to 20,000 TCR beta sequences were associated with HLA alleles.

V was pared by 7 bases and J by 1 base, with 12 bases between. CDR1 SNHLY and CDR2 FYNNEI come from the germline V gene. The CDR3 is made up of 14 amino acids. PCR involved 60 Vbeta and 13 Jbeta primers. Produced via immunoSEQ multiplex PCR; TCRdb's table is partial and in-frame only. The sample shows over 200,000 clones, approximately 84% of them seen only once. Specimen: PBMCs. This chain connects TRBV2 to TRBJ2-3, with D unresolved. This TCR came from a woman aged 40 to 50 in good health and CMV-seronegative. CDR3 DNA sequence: TGTGCCAGCAACAGCAGGTTCCGCACAGATACGCAGTATTTT. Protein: CASNSRFRTDTQYF.